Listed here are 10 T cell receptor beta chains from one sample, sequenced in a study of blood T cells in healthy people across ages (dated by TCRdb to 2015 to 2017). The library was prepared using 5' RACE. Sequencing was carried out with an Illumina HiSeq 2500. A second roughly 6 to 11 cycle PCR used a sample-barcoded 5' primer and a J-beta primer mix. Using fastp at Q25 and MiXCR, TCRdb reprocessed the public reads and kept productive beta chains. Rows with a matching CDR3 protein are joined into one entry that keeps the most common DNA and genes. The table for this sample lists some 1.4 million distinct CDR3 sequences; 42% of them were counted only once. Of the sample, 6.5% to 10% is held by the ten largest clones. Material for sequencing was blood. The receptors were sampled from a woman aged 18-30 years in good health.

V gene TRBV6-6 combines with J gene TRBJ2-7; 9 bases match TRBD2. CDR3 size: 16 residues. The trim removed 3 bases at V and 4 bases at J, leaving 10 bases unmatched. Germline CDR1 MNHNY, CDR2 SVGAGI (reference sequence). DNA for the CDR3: TGTGCCAGCAGTTATCTGGGCAAGACTAGCGGTTACGAGCAGTACTTC. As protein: CASSYLGKTSGYEQYF.

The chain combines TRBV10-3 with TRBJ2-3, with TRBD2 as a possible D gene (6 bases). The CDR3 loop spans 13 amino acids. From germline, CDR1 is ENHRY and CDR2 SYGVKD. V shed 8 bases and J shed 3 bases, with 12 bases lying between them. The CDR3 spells CAIGSGVTDTQYF. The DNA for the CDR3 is TGTGCCATCGGGTCGGGAGTTACAGATACGCAGTATTTT.

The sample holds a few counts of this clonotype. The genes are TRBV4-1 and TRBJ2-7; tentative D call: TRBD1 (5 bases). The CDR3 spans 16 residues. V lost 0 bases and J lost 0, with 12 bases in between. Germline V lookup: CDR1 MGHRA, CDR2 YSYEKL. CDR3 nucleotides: TGCGCCAGCAGCCAAGATTGGGGCATGAGCTCCTACGAGCAGTACTTC. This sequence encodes CASSQDWGMSSYEQYF.

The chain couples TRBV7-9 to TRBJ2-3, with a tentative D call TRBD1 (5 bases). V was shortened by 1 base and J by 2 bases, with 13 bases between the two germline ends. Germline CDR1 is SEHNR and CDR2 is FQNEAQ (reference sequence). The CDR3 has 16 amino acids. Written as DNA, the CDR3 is TGTGCCAGCAGCTTAGGGGCAGGGAAGAACACAGATACGCAGTATTTT. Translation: CASSLGAGKNTDTQYF.

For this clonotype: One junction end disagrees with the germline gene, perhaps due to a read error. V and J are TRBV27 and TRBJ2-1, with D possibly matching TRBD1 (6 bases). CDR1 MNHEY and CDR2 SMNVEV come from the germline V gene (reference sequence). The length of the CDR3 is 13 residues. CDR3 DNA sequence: TGTGCCAGCAGCCACAGGGTGAGCAATGAGCTGTTCTTC. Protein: CASSHRVSNELFF.

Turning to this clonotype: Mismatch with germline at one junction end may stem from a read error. The CDR3 loop is CSVAGTAYGQYF. The CDR3 DNA reads as TGCAGCGTTGCCGGGACAGCCTACGGGCAGTACTTC. The chain has TRBV29-1 and TRBJ2-7; 7 bases are shared with TRBD1. This CDR3 region has 12 residues. Germline CDR1 reads SQVTM; CDR2 reads ANQGSEA.

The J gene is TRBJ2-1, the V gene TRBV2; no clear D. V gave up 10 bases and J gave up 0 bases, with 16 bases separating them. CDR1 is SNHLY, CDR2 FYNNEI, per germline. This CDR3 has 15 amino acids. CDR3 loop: CAIPSGPSSYNEQFF. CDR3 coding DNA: TGTGCCATCCCATCCGGGCCGAGCTCCTACAATGAGCAGTTCTTC.

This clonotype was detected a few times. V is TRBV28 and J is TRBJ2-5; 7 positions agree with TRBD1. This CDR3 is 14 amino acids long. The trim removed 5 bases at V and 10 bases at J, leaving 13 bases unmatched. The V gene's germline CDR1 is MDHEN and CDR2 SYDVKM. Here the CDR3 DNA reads TGTGCCAGCAGTGCGACAGGGTTGTATGTTGACCAGTACTTC. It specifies CASSATGLYVDQYF.

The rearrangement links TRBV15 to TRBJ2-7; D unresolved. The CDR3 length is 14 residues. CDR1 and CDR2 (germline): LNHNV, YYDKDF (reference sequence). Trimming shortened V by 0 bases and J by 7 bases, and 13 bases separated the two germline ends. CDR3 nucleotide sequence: TGTGCCACCAGCAGAGAAGGCGTCCCCAATGAGCAGTACTTC. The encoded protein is CATSREGVPNEQYF.

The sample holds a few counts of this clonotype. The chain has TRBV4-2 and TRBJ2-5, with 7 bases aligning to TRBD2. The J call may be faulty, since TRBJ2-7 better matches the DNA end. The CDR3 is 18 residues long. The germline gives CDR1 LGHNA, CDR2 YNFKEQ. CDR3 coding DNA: TGTGCCAGCAGCCGAGAGGGCGAGGCGGGAGTGCTCTCCTACGAGCAGTACTTC. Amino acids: CASSREGEAGVLSYEQYF.